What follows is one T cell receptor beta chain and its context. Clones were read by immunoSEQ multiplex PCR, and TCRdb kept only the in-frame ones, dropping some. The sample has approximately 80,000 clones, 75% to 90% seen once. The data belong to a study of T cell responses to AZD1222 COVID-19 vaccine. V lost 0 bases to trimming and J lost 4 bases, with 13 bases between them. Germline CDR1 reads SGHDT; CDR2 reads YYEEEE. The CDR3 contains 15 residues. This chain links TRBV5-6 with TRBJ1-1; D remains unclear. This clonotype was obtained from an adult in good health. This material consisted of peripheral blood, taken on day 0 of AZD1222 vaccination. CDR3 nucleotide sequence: TGTGCCAGCAGCTTGGCGTGGGCCTCGAGCACTGAAGCTTTCTTT. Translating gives CASSLAWASSTEAFF.